The 32 T cell receptor beta chains presented below share a single source sample, sequenced in a study of breast tumors, draining lymph nodes, adjacent tissues. MiXCR, run by TCRdb on the multiplex PCR reads, gives a single entry per CDR3 protein. The repertoire holds approximately 13,000 distinct CDR3 sequences, with around 70% as singletons. The source material was tumor-adjacent breast tissue. These receptors all come from a female donor with breast cancer. Some clones in this sample may be carry-over from other donors' samples.

The V call is TRBV12-3 or TRBV12-4, the J call TRBJ2-1; D ambiguous. The CDR3 loop spans 12 amino acids. Between the trimmed V and J ends, which lost 2 bases and 1 base, there was a span of 0 bases. The CDR3 DNA is TGTGCCAGCAGTTTATCCTACAATGAGCAGTTCTTC. Translating it yields CASSLSYNEQFF.

This clonotype is termed large (0.1 to 1%). V usage is TRBV7-9 and J usage is TRBJ2-1; the D gene is possibly TRBD2 (8 bases). V lost 8 bases, J lost 6 bases, and 26 bases lay in between. CDR3 length equals 17 residues. CDR1 SEHNR and CDR2 FQNEAQ come from the germline V gene (reference sequence). The CDR3 region is CASFGGASVGGLNEQFF. The CDR3 coding sequence is TGTGCCAGCTTCGGGGGGGCTAGCGTAGGGGGCCTCAATGAGCAGTTCTTC. Full variable domain (rest looked up from reference TRBV7-9 and TRBJ2-1): DTGVSQNPRHKITKRGQNVTFRCDPISEHNRLYWYRQTLGQGPEFLTYFQNEAQLEKSRLLSDRFSAERPKGSFSTLEIQRTEQGDSAMYLCASFGGASVGGLNEQFFGPGTRLTVL.

This clonotype has only a few counts. The chain is built from TRBV9 and TRBJ2-1; TRBD2 matches at 10 bases. CDR3 length: 15 residues. From germline, CDR1 is SGDLS and CDR2 YYNGEE. Trimming took 4 bases from V and 3 from J; bases not matched to a gene: 4. The CDR3 DNA sequence: TGTGCCAGCAGCCCTAGCGGGAGCATCTACAATGAGCAGTTCTTC. Protein product: CASSPSGSIYNEQFF.

The chain uses TRBV5-4 and TRBJ1-2; 8 bases agree with TRBD1. CDR1 is SGHNT, CDR2 YYREEE, per germline (reference sequence). This CDR3 region has 14 residues. V trimming: 0 bases; J trimming: 4 bases; junction bases outside the gene matches: 2. The CDR3 sequence: CASSLEDRAYGYTF. The CDR3 nucleotides read TGTGCCAGCAGCTTGGAGGACAGGGCCTATGGCTACACCTTC.

This clonotype was recorded once. The chain uses TRBV20-1 and TRBJ1-6; D is uncertain. The germline V gene encodes CDR1 DFQATT and CDR2 SNEGSKA (reference sequence). Trimming removed 3 bases at V and 0 bases at J, with 12 bases between. The CDR3 is 16 amino acids. In DNA, the CDR3 is TGCAGTGCTAGGGGTCCTCGGAGCTCCTATAATTCACCCCTCCACTTT. It codes for CSARGPRSSYNSPLHF.

The chain uses TRBV5-1 and TRBJ2-7; 12 bases are a match to TRBD2. The germline CDR1 and CDR2 sequences are SGHRS and YFSETQ. V was pared by 3 bases and J by 4 bases, with 11 bases of the junction left unmatched. The CDR3 length is 17 residues. CDR3 nucleotides: TGCGCCAGCAGCTCCCTAGCGGGAGGGCCCTCAGGATACGAGCAGTACTTC. This translates into CASSSLAGGPSGYEQYF.

The sample holds one count of this clonotype. The gene calls are TRBV6-4 and TRBJ1-2; the D is unclear. CDR1 MRHNA and CDR2 SNTAGT come from the germline V gene. The CDR3 has 13 residues. V was pared by 5 bases and J by 5 bases, with 12 bases between. Here the CDR3 DNA reads TGTGCCAGCAGTCCCGACATTGGATATGGCTACACCTTC. Protein sequence: CASSPDIGYGYTF.

The chain couples TRBV7-9 to TRBJ2-3; D tentatively reads TRBD1 or TRBD2 (5 bases each). The V gene's germline CDR1 is SEHNR and CDR2 FQNEAQ (reference sequence). V was clipped by 4 bases and J by 5 bases, with 16 bases between them. There are 15 residues in the CDR3. The CDR3 is CASSSTRRGVDTQYF. CDR3 DNA sequence: TGTGCCAGCAGCTCGACGCGGAGAGGGGTAGATACGCAGTATTTT.

The chain is built from TRBV4-3 and TRBJ2-2; perhaps D is TRBD1 or TRBD2 (5 bases each). Trimming took 4 bases from V and 3 from J, leaving 18 bases between them. The CDR3 totals 17 residues. The germline gives CDR1 LGHNA, CDR2 YSLEER. CDR3: CASSRTLRDGYTGELFF. CDR3 bases: TGCGCCAGCAGCCGAACACTCCGGGACGGCTACACCGGGGAGCTGTTTTTT.

On this clonotype: A much larger clone is a single base away; this may be a read error. A read error is likely, as this CDR3 ends without the conserved phenylalanine or tryptophan. The chain links TRBV27 to TRBJ2-7; 8 bases fit TRBD1. J gave up 3 bases and V 5 bases, and 6 bases lay outside the gene matches. The CDR3 contains 14 residues. Germline CDR1 and CDR2: MNHEY and SMNVEV (reference sequence). This CDR3 reads CASSPPGQDYEQYI. Here the CDR3 DNA reads TGTGCCAGCAGTCCACCGGGACAGGACTACGAGCAGTACATC.

The chain links TRBV19 to TRBJ2-3; the D gene is possibly TRBD2 (5 bases). The CDR3 totals 14 residues. Trimming stripped 5 bases from V and 2 bases from J, with 11 bases between. The germline V gene has CDR1 LNHDA and CDR2 SQIVND (reference sequence). CDR3 sequence reads: CASSGSTYTDTQYF. The DNA of the CDR3 is TGTGCCAGTAGTGGGAGTACCTACACAGATACGCAGTATTTT.

This clonotype was picked up many times. The chain links TRBV4-1 to TRBJ2-7; tentatively, D is TRBD1 (5 bases). This CDR3 spans 14 amino acids. Germline loops: CDR1 MGHRA, CDR2 YSYEKL. V was pared by 3 bases and J by 7 bases, with 16 bases between. Here the CDR3 DNA reads TGCGCCAGCAGCCAGGGGCAAACCCTCCGGGAGCAGTACTTC. It specifies CASSQGQTLREQYF.

This clonotype rates as medium-sized. This chain connects TRBV7-8 to TRBJ2-3; 7 bases align to TRBD2. In germline, CDR1 is SGHVS, CDR2 FQNEAQ. V dropped 5 bases and J dropped 4; count of bases not matched to a gene: 9. The CDR3 covers 15 residues. CDR3 sequence (DNA): TGTGCCAGCAGCGCGGGGGAGGGCCTGGCAGATACGCAGTATTTT. Its protein is CASSAGEGLADTQYF.

This clonotype was recorded only once. The V gene is TRBV18, the J gene TRBJ2-5, with 7 bases aligning to TRBD1. V trimming: 3 bases; J trimming: 2 bases; junction bases outside the gene matches: 0. Germline CDR1 is KGHSH and CDR2 is LQKENI. The CDR3 extends over 13 amino acids. CDR3 protein: CASSPGQQETQYF. The CDR3 DNA reads as TGTGCCAGCTCACCGGGACAGCAAGAGACCCAGTACTTC.

The genes are TRBV5-1 and TRBJ2-1; 9 bases agree with TRBD2. The CDR3 spans 16 residues. V was pared by 5 bases and J by 7 bases, with 13 bases of the junction left unmatched. The germline V gene encodes CDR1 SGHRS and CDR2 YFSETQ. CDR3 sequence reads: CASRRAGGGPRNEQFF. In nucleotides, the CDR3 is TGCGCCAGCAGACGAGCGGGAGGAGGGCCTCGGAATGAGCAGTTCTTC.

The rearrangement joins TRBV6-6 to TRBJ1-3; 8 nucleotides match TRBD1. Germline CDR1 reads MNHNY; CDR2 reads SVGAGI (reference sequence). The CDR3 extends over 15 amino acids. Unmatched junction bases numbered 4, after V lost 6 bases and J lost 0 bases. CDR3 sequence (DNA): TGTGCCAGCAGAACGACAGGGGTCTCTGGAAACACCATATATTTT. It translates to CASRTTGVSGNTIYF.

This clonotype was found many times. V usage is TRBV27 and J usage is TRBJ1-4; 9 nucleotides line up with TRBD1. The CDR3 is made up of 18 amino acids. V lost 3 bases, J lost 4 bases, and 12 bases stayed unmatched. Germline-derived CDR1 and CDR2 are MNHEY and SMNVEV (reference sequence). The CDR3 nucleotides are TGTGCCAGCAGTTTTATCTACCGACAGGGGGAGATTAATGAAAAACTGTTTTTT. This codes for CASSFIYRQGEINEKLFF.

The gene calls are TRBV20-1 and TRBJ2-7; TRBD2 matches 8 bases. The germline gives CDR1 DFQATT, CDR2 SNEGSKA (reference sequence). The CDR3 sequence is 16 residues long. J lost 2 bases, V lost 0 bases, and 9 bases had no gene match. The CDR3 spells CSARDATSGGTYEQYF. CDR3 sequence (DNA): TGCAGTGCTAGAGACGCTACTAGCGGAGGGACCTACGAGCAGTACTTC.

The chain has TRBV20-1 and TRBJ2-7; TRBD2 matches 9 bases. The J segment lost 2 bases and the V segment lost 6 bases, leaving 11 bases of the junction unmatched. The germline gives CDR1 DFQATT, CDR2 SNEGSKA (reference sequence). The CDR3 spans 15 residues. The CDR3, as DNA: TGCAGTGCCGAACCACCTATAGCGGGGGCCTACGAGCAGTACTTC. Amino acids: CSAEPPIAGAYEQYF.

The chain employs TRBV10-3 and TRBJ2-5; tentatively, D is TRBD2 (5 bases). CDR1 and CDR2 from the germline V gene are ENHRY and SYGVKD. The V gene lost 0 bases and the J gene lost 5 bases, with 13 bases spanning the gap. The CDR3 is made up of 15 amino acids. As DNA, the CDR3 is TGTGCCATCAGTGAGTCCCTCACTAGTAGGGAGACCCAGTACTTC. It is translated as CAISESLTSRETQYF.

By sample fraction, this clonotype is medium-sized. The rearrangement uses TRBV20-1 and TRBJ1-5, with D perhaps TRBD1 (5 bases). The CDR3 runs to 15 residues. Per germline, CDR1 DFQATT and CDR2 SNEGSKA (reference sequence). Between the trimmed V and J ends, which lost 0 bases and 3 bases, there was a span of 12 bases. The CDR3 DNA reads as TGCAGTGCTAGAGACAGGGTCGGGGACAATCAGCCCCAGCATTTT. Protein: CSARDRVGDNQPQHF.

The chain uses TRBV12-3 or TRBV12-4 and TRBJ1-6; D might be TRBD1 (6 bases). CDR3 size: 15 residues. Trimming shortened V by 3 bases and J by 8 bases, and 14 bases separated the two germline ends. In nucleotides, the CDR3 is TGTGCCAGCAGTTTGGGGGGCGCTTGGGATTCACCCCTCCACTTT. Translation gives CASSLGGAWDSPLHF.

The V and J genes are TRBV9 and TRBJ2-4; TRBD2 matches at 12 bases. Germline trimming cut 4 bases from V and 8 bases from J; bases unmatched to any gene: 7. Per germline, CDR1 SGDLS and CDR2 YYNGEE. The CDR3 has 15 amino acids. This chain's CDR3 is CASSPWTSGKDIQYF. The CDR3 nucleotides are TGTGCCAGCAGCCCCTGGACTAGCGGGAAGGACATTCAGTACTTC.

The chain has TRBV7-9 and TRBJ1-6; 7 nucleotides agree with TRBD1. With V trimmed by 5 bases and J by 7 bases, 8 bases remained unmatched. The germline V gene encodes CDR1 SEHNR and CDR2 FQNEAQ (reference sequence). The CDR3 totals 15 residues. The CDR3 bases are TGTGCCAGCAGCCCCCGACAGGGAGGAAATTCACCCCTCCACTTT. Translation: CASSPRQGGNSPLHF.

The V and J genes are TRBV14 and TRBJ1-6; D not certain. The germline V gene encodes CDR1 SGHDN and CDR2 FVKESK. V shed 1 base and J shed 12 bases, with 16 bases lying between them. The CDR3 has 15 residues. CDR3 sequence (DNA): TGTGCCAGCAGCCAAGGAAAGGGCGGGAGCCTACCCCTCCACTTT. Translation: CASSQGKGGSLPLHF. The whole variable domain, remainder taken from reference TRBV14 and TRBJ1-6, is EAGVTQFPSHSVIEKGQTVTLRCDPISGHDNLYWYRRVMGKEIKFLLHFVKESKQDESGMPNNRFLAERTGGTYSTLKVQPAELEDSGVYFCASSQGKGGSLPLHFGNGTRLTVT.

The chain has TRBV18 and TRBJ2-5, with D perhaps matching TRBD1 or TRBD2 (5 bases each). The germline V gene encodes CDR1 KGHSH and CDR2 LQKENI. The CDR3 length is 13 residues. Trimming removed 3 bases at V and 4 bases at J, with 9 bases between. In nucleotides, the CDR3 is TGTGCCAGCTCACCCATGGGGGTAGAGACCCAGTACTTC. Translated, it gives CASSPMGVETQYF.

This clonotype has at least ten counts. The chain couples TRBV11-2 to TRBJ2-2; tentatively, D is TRBD2 (5 bases). The CDR3 has 14 amino acids. V dropped 5 bases and J dropped 6 bases, with 13 bases sitting between them. The germline gives CDR1 SGHAT, CDR2 FQNNGV. This CDR3 reads CASSPTRYSGELFF. The CDR3 bases are TGTGCCAGCAGCCCAACTAGATACTCCGGGGAGCTGTTTTTT.

Comment on this clonotype: Likely a read error: the CDR3 ends without its conserved phenylalanine or tryptophan. The rearrangement uses TRBV7-2 and TRBJ2-6, with D uncertain. The CDR3 has 15 amino acids. The V gene's germline CDR1 is SGHTA and CDR2 FQGNSA. Trimming pared 4 bases from V and 0 bases from J, leaving 7 bases between. The CDR3: CASSSPSSGANVLTL. CDR3 in DNA: TGTGCCAGCAGCTCGCCTAGCTCTGGGGCCAACGTCCTGACTCTC.

Ten or more counts support this clonotype. This may come from a read error, since a much larger clone is one base off. The V and J genes are TRBV19 and TRBJ1-3; D possibly corresponds to TRBD1 (5 bases). Germline V CDR1 and CDR2: LNHDA, SQIVND (reference sequence). Trimming pared 6 bases from V and 2 bases from J, leaving 8 bases between. The CDR3 has 13 residues. For the CDR3, the DNA is TGTGCCAGTAGCCAGGGCCCTGGAAACACCATATATTTT. The encoded protein is CASSQGPGNTIYF.

The V gene is TRBV12-3 or TRBV12-4, the J gene TRBJ1-2; 9 bases are a match to TRBD1. The trim removed 6 bases at V and 6 bases at J, leaving 5 bases unmatched. CDR3 size: 13 residues. The DNA of the CDR3 is TGTGCCAGCAGAGGGACAGGGCAGGATGGCTACACCTTC. The encoded protein is CASRGTGQDGYTF.

The table lists this clonotype with a count of one. This chain links TRBV2 with TRBJ1-6; maybe TRBD1 (5 bases). CDR3 length: 15 amino acids. Looked up from germline, CDR1 is SNHLY and CDR2 is FYNNEI. V was cut by 4 bases and J by 7 bases, with 14 bases left in between. The CDR3 DNA sequence: TGTGCCAGCAGTGCGACACAGGCGGGAAATTCACCCCTCCACTTT. Residues: CASSATQAGNSPLHF.

In this sample, this clonotype turned up many times. This chain joins TRBV6-5 and TRBJ2-6; D call uncertain. The CDR3 spans 15 residues. Trimming removed 5 bases at V and 0 bases at J, with 8 bases between. CDR1 is MNHEY, CDR2 SVGAGI, per germline. The CDR3 bases are TGTGCCAGCAGTCCGGGCCTCTCTGGGGCCAACGTCCTGACTTTC. Translated, it gives CASSPGLSGANVLTF.